The clone carrying this T cell receptor beta chain was seen a handful of times. Its cognate antigen is unknown. V was pared by 1 base and J by 10 bases, with 11 bases between. The germline gives CDR1 LNHDA, CDR2 SQIVND (reference sequence). The CDR3 loop spans 13 amino acids. The data originate from a study of T cell repertoires in cytomegalovirus infection. The overall study: It can be stated that public TCR beta signatures indicated CMV infection as well as a matching HLA type.

One entry per CDR3 protein results from TCRdb running MiXCR on the reads. The sample yields under 800,000 distinct CDR3 sequences, around 24% seen once. General study points: Carriage of CMV together with the relevant HLA was identifiable through cumulative public TCR beta family frequency. There were HLA-C-restricted CMV-specific TCR beta clonotypes dominating the ex vivo response.

Sequencing input: CD8+ T cells from PBMCs. The V and J genes are TRBV19 and TRBJ2-1; D gene ambiguous. This sequence was found in a human donor in good health (CMV status not recorded). Some clones in this sample may be carry-over from other donors' samples. The DNA of the CDR3 is TGTGCCAGTAGTATAGGGAAGGTCGAGGAGCAGTTCTTC. Translation: CASSIGKVEEQFF.